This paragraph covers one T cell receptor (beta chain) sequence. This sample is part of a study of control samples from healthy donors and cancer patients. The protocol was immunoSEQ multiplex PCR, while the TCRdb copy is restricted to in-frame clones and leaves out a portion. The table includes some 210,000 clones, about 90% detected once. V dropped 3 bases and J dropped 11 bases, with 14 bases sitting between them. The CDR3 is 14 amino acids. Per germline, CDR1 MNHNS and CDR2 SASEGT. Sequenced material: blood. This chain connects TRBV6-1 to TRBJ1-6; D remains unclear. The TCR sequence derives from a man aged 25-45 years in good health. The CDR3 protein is CASSEGPTGAPLHF. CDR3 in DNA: TGTGCCAGCAGTGAGGGCCCGACCGGCGCACCCCTCCACTTT.